Described below is a single T cell receptor beta chain sequence and its context. This sample is part of a study of CD8 T cells in Susac syndrome. TEMRA cells were FACS-enriched, with CD8+ and CD4+ T cells isolated negatively. Roughly 0.45 to 1 ug RNA was reverse transcribed with random hexamers. Amplification of TCR beta CDR3 across 54 Vbeta and 13 Jbeta was performed with immunoSEQ multiplex PCR. TCRdb re-called the immunoSEQ multiplex PCR reads through MiXCR, storing one row per CDR3 protein. Among approximately 190,000 distinct CDR3 sequences listed, approximately 93% were seen once. Germline V lookup: CDR1 MDHEN, CDR2 SYDVKM. The CDR3 runs to 15 residues. V shed 5 bases, J shed 3 bases, and the junction held 8 bases outside the gene matches.

This sequence joins TRBV28 and TRBJ2-5; TRBD1 matches 8 bases. Input material: CD4+ T cells from PBMCs. The clonotype was recovered from a human donor in good health. CDR3 DNA sequence: TGTGCCAGCAGTAAACGGACAGGGATCGAAGAGACCCAGTACTTC. It specifies CASSKRTGIEETQYF. The variable domain in full, with the rest retrieved from reference TRBV28 and TRBJ2-5, is DVKVTQSSRYLVKRTGEKVFLECVQDMDHENMFWYRQDPGLGLRLIYFSYDVKMKEKGDIPEGYSVSREKKERFSLILESASTNQTSMYLCASSKRTGIEETQYFGPGTRLLVL.